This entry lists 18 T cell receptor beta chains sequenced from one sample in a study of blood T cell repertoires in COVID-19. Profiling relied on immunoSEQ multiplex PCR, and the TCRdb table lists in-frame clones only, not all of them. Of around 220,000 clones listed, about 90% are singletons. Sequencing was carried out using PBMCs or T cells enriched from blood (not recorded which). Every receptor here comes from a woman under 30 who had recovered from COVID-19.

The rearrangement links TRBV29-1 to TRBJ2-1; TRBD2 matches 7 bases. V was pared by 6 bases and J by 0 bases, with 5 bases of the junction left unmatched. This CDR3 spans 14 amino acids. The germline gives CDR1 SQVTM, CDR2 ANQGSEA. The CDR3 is CSVKRGGSYNEQFF. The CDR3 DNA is TGCAGCGTCAAGCGGGGCGGCTCCTACAATGAGCAGTTCTTC.

Here the CDR3 reads CASSLGRGGQTREQYF. The CDR3 coding sequence is TGTGCCAGCAGCTTAGGACGGGGGGGCCAAACGAGGGAGCAGTACTTC. The chain carries TRBV11-2 and TRBJ2-7; TRBD2 agrees at 8 bases. The junction had 12 bases not matched to a gene; V was cut back by 1 base and J by 7 bases. The CDR3 sequence is 16 residues long. Germline CDR1 and CDR2: SGHAT and FQNNGV.

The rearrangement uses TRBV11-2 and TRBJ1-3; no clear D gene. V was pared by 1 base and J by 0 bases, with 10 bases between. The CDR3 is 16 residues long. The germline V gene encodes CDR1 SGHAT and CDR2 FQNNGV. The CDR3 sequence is CASSLGRGHSGNTIYF. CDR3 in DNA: TGTGCCAGCAGCTTAGGCCGAGGGCACTCTGGAAACACCATATATTTT.

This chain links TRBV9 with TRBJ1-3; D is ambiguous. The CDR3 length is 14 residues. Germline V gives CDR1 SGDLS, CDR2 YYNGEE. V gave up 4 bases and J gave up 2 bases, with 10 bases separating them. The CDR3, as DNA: TGTGCCAGCAGCCTTACACAAACTGGAAACACCATATATTTT. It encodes CASSLTQTGNTIYF.

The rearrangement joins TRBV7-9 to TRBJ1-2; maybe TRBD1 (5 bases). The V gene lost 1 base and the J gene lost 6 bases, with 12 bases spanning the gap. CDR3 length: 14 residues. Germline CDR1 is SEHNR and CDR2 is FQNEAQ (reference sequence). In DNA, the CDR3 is TGTGCCAGCAGCTTAGTCCCAGGGCCAGATGGCTACACCTTC. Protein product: CASSLVPGPDGYTF.

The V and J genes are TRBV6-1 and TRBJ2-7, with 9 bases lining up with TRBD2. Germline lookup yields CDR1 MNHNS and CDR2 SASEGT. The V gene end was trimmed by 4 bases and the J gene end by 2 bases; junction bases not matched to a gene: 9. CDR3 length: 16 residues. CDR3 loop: CASSVSSGRSTYEQYF. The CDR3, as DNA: TGTGCCAGCAGTGTTAGTAGCGGGAGAAGCACCTACGAGCAGTACTTC.

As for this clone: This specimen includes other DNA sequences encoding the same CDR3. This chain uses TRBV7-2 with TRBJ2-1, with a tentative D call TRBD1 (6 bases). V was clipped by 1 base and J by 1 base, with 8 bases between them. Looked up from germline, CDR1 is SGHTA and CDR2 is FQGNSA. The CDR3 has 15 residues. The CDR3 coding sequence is TGTGCCAGCAGCTTAGGGCAGGGGTCCTACAATGAGCAGTTCTTC. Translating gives CASSLGQGSYNEQFF.

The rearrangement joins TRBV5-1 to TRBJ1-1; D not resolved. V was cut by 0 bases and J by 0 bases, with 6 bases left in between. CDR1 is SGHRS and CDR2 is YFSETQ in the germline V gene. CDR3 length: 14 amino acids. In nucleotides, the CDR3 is TGCGCCAGCAGCTTGGGTAGTATGAACACTGAAGCTTTCTTT. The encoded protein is CASSLGSMNTEAFF.

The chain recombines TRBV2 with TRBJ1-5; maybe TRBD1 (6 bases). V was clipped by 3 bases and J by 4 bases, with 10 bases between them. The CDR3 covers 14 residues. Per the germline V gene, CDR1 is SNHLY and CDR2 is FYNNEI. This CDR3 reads CASSDGQGNQPQHF. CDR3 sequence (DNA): TGTGCCAGCAGTGACGGGCAGGGGAATCAGCCCCAGCATTTT.

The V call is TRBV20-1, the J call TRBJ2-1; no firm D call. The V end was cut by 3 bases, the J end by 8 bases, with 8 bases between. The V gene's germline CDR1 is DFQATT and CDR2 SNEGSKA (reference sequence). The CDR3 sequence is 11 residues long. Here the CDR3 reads CSASSGHEQFF. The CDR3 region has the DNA TGCAGTGCTAGTAGTGGGCATGAGCAGTTCTTC.

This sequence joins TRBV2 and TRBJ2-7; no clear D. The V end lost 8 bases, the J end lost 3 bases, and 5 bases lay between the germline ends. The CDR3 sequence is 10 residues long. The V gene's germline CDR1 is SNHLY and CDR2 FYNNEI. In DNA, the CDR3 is TGTGCCAGCGAGGACTACGAGCAGTACTTC. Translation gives CASEDYEQYF.

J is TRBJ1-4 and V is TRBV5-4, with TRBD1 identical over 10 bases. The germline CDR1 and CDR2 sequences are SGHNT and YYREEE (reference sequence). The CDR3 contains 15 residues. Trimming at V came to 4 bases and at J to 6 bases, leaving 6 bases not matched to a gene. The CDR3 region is CASSRGQGIDEKLFF. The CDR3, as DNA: TGTGCCAGCAGCAGGGGACAGGGGATTGATGAAAAACTGTTTTTT.

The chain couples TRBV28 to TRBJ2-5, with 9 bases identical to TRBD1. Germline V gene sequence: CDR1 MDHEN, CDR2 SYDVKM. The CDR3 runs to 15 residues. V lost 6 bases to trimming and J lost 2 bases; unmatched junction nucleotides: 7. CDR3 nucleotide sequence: TGTGCCAGCAGCAAAGGGGACAGGGAACAAGAGACCCAGTACTTC. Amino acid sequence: CASSKGDREQETQYF.

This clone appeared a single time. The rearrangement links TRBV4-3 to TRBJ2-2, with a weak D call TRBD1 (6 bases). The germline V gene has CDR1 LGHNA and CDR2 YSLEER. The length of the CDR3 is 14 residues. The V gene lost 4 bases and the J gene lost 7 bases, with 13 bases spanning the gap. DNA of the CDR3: TGCGCCAGCAGCCGCAACGAGGGGGACGGGGAGCTGTTTTTT. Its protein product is CASSRNEGDGELFF.

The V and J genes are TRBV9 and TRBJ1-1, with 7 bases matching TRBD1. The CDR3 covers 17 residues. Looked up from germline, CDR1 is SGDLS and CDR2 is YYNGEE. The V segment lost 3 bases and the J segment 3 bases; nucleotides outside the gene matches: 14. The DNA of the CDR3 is TGTGCCAGCAGCGCCGCGGACAGGTGGAGGGGGTACACTGAAGCTTTCTTT. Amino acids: CASSAADRWRGYTEAFF.

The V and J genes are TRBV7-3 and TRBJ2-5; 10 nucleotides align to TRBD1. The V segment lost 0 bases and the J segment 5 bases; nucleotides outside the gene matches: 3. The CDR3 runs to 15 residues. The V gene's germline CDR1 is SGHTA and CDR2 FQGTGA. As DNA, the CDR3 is TGTGCCAGCAGCTTAACGGGACAGGGGTCTGAGACCCAGTACTTC. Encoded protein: CASSLTGQGSETQYF. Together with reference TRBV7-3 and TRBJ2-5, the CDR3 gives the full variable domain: GAGVSQTPSNKVTEKGKYVELRCDPISGHTALYWYRQSLGQGPEFLIYFQGTGAADDSGLPNDRFFAVRPEGSVSTLKIQRTERGDSAVYLCASSLTGQGSETQYFGPGTRLLVL.

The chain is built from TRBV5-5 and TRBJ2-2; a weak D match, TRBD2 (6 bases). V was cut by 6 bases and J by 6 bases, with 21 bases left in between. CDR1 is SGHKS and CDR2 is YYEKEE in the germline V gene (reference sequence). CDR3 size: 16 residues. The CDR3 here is CASMSPGTGVSGELFF. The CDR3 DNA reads TGTGCCAGCATGTCCCCCGGGACGGGGGTGTCCGGGGAGCTGTTTTTT.

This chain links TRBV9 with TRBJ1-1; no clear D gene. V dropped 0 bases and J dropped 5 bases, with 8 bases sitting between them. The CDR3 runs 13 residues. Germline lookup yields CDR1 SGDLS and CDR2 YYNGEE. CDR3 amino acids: CASSVVPETEAFF. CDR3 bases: TGTGCCAGCAGCGTAGTTCCTGAGACTGAAGCTTTCTTT.